The T cell receptor (beta chain) under discussion was sequenced for a study of T cells in Graves' hyperthyroidism and ophthalmopathy. This clonotype was detected ten times or more. Its antigen is still unknown. With 5 bases removed from V and 0 bases from J, the gap between germline ends came to 17 bases. CDR1 is SGHAT, CDR2 FQNNGV, per germline. The CDR3 covers 18 residues. Overall study results and limits: The blood repertoire included most of the expanded thyroid clonotypes above 0.001.

Subjects with ophthalmopathy showed a Clinical Activity Score no lower than 3, a NOSPECS grade no lower than 4, and a duration shorter than 3 months. The PBMCs had their origin in around 10 ml of fresh peripheral blood. It was RNA transcripts that yielded the amplified TCR beta CDR3 regions. TCR CDR3 regions were first amplified by RT-PCR with HTBI primers. TCRdb re-called the multiplex PCR reads through MiXCR, storing one row per CDR3 protein. The sample comprises around 390,000 distinct CDR3 sequences, about 14% of which are singletons, and about 18% rests with the top ten. This TCR came from a woman in her thirties with Graves' ophthalmopathy. V is TRBV11-2 and J is TRBJ2-6; D ambiguous. The material sequenced was blood. CDR3 in DNA: TGTGCCAGCAGCCCGGGCCCACGGCGGAGCTCTGGGGCCAACGTCCTGACTTTC. Protein: CASSPGPRRSSGANVLTF.